Listed below are T cell receptor beta chains from one sample, sequenced in a study of early T cells in non-severe SARS-CoV-2 infection. TCRdb itself ran the 5' RACE reads through MiXCR, one entry per CDR3 protein. The profile covers about 40,000 distinct CDR3 sequences, with 5.4% appearing a single time and approximately 5.7% taken by the ten largest. The material was whole blood, obtained at baseline. The receptor source for this set is an adult who was a healthcare worker with PCR-confirmed SARS-CoV-2 infection or an uninfected control (not recorded which). CDR3s include the opening cysteine and the closing phenylalanine or tryptophan. A D gene is named only where the DNA matches it firmly. Part of the rows lack a size; the others show once, few, many or a class for expanded clones.

TRBD1,TRBJ1-5,few,TRBV11-2,TGTGCCAGCAGCAGAGACAGGGGCCCTAATCAGCCCCAGCATTTT,CASSRDRGPNQPQHF
.,TRBJ1-6,.,TRBV6-5,TGTGCCAGCAGGATTGACAGTCCGAGCTATAATTCACCCCTCCACTTT,CASRIDSPSYNSPLHF
.,TRBJ2-3,many,TRBV19,TGTGCCAGTAGGAGAACTTCTAGCACAGATACGCAGTATTTT,CASRRTSSTDTQYF
.,TRBJ2-1,many,TRBV6-6,TGTGCCAGCACTATACCCCGACAGAGCTCCTACAATGAGCAGTTCTTC,CASTIPRQSSYNEQFF
.,TRBJ1-1,few,TRBV20-1,TGCAGTGCTAGAGAACTGGCGAGCACTGAAGCTTTCTTT,CSARELASTEAFF
TRBD2,TRBJ2-1,many,TRBV20-1,TGCAGTGCCCTTCCTAGCGGGAGGGCCATTGGGCAGTTCTTC,CSALPSGRAIGQFF
.,TRBJ1-5,many,TRBV7-2,TGTGCCAGCAGCTTAAGGGTAAATCAGCCCCAGCATTTT,CASSLRVNQPQHF
TRBD2,TRBJ2-1,many,TRBV18,TGTGCCAGCTCCCGAGCGGGAGGGCCCTCGGATGAGCAGTTCTTC,CASSRAGGPSDEQFF
.,TRBJ1-6,few,TRBV28,TGTGCCAGCAGTTTAATTGGAGTAGGGTTCAATTCACCCCTCCACTTT,CASSLIGVGFNSPLHF
.,TRBJ2-2,many,TRBV7-3,TGTGCCAGCAGCTTAGCGGTTACTGACACCGGGGAGCTGTTTTTT,CASSLAVTDTGELFF
.,TRBJ1-1,many,TRBV11-3,TGTGCCAGCAGTCGAGTTAGCACTGAAGCTTTCTTT,CASSRVSTEAFF
.,TRBJ1-4,many,TRBV29-1,TGCAGCGTCATACAGGGAGAAAAACTGTTTTTT,CSVIQGEKLFF
.,TRBJ2-3,few,TRBV4-3,TGCGCCAGCAGCCCGCGACAGTACACAGATACGCAGTATTTT,CASSPRQYTDTQYF
.,TRBJ1-2,many,TRBV4-3,TGCGCCAGCAGCCAAGAGAACCTTACAGGGAACTATGGCTACACCTTC,CASSQENLTGNYGYTF
.,TRBJ2-3,.,TRBV15,TGTGCCACCAGCAGAGGAATTGGGCGGACCACAGATACGCAGTATTTT,CATSRGIGRTTDTQYF
TRBD1,TRBJ2-7,many,TRBV4-2,TGTGCCAGCAGCCAAGGGTGGGGACAGGGGTTGGACGAGCAGTACTTC,CASSQGWGQGLDEQYF
TRBD1,TRBJ1-2,many,TRBV11-3,TGTGCCAGCAGCGCAAGAGGGACAGCTGACTATGGCTACACCTTC,CASSARGTADYGYTF
.,TRBJ2-5,.,TRBV19,TGTGCCAGTAGTAGTAGCAACCAAGAGACCCAGTACTTC,CASSSSNQETQYF
TRBD1,TRBJ2-7,many,TRBV7-2,TGTGCCAGCAGCGCTGGGACAGGGGGTGAGTACGAGCAGTACTTC,CASSAGTGGEYEQYF
.,TRBJ2-2,many,TRBV20-1,TGCAGTGCTAGAGGAGGACGGGACACCGGGGAGCTGTTTTTT,CSARGGRDTGELFF
TRBD2,TRBJ2-3,once,TRBV14,TGTGCCAGCAGCCTAGCGGGAGGAGGAGATTCGCAGTATTTT,CASSLAGGGDSQYF
TRBD1,TRBJ1-1,many,TRBV6-2/TRBV6-3,TGTGCCAGCAGACAGGGACAGAGAGAAGCTTTCTTT,CASRQGQREAFF
TRBD1,TRBJ1-2,many,TRBV20-1,TGCAGTGCCCTAGGTGGAGACAGGGATGGCTACACCTTC,CSALGGDRDGYTF
.,TRBJ2-3,many,TRBV20-1,TGCAGTGCGCGGCAGGGGAAAGATACGCAGTATTTT,CSARQGKDTQYF
TRBD2,TRBJ2-7,many,TRBV7-8,TGTGCCAGCAGCCGACTCGGACTAGCGGGAGTCGAGCAGTACTTC,CASSRLGLAGVEQYF
.,TRBJ2-3,many,TRBV11-3,TGTGCCAGCAGCTTCTTAACCCCCACAGATACGCAGTATTTT,CASSFLTPTDTQYF
TRBD1,TRBJ1-4,few,TRBV18,TGTGCCAGCTCACCCGTGGGACAGGAGCTCTCAACTAATGAAAAACTGTTTTTT,CASSPVGQELSTNEKLFF
TRBD2,TRBJ2-1,many,TRBV6-1,TGTGCCAGCAGTGAATACCTTCCTCAATTTAGCGGGAGGGCGTCCAATGAGCAGTTCTTC,CASSEYLPQFSGRASNEQFF
TRBD1,TRBJ1-2,.,TRBV18,TGTGCCAGCTCACCCCCAGGGGGCGGCTATAGCTACACCTTC,CASSPPGGGYSYTF
.,TRBJ2-7,many,TRBV4-2,TGTGCCAGCAGCCGCGGGCTAGGCGCGCAAAGCTCCTACGAGCAGTACTTC,CASSRGLGAQSSYEQYF
.,TRBJ2-1,many,TRBV7-2,TGTGCCAGCAGCTTAGCGGCGGGTCTTTACAATGAGCAGTTCTTC,CASSLAAGLYNEQFF
TRBD1,TRBJ1-5,many,TRBV7-8,TGTGCCAGCAGCAGCCGGGACAGGGGTCTGGGACAGCCCCAGCATTTT,CASSSRDRGLGQPQHF
.,TRBJ2-1,many,TRBV3-1,TGTGCCAGCAGCCTCCTTAATGAGCAGTTCTTC,CASSLLNEQFF
.,TRBJ1-4,many,TRBV6-1,TGTGCCAGCAGTCCGGGCCGAAGGCTGGAAAAACTGTTTTTT,CASSPGRRLEKLFF
.,TRBJ1-5,many,TRBV21-1,TGTGCCAGCAGCCAATTGGTGGGCAGAGATAGCAATCAGCCCCAGCATTTT,CASSQLVGRDSNQPQHF
.,TRBJ1-1,many,TRBV5-1,TGCGCCAGCAGCCGACACCCAGCGGACAGCGTTGAAGCTTTCTTT,CASSRHPADSVEAFF
.,TRBJ1-1,many,TRBV16,TGTGCCAGCAGCCAATTGTTTTCCCCTATGAACACTGAAGCTTTCTTT,CASSQLFSPMNTEAFF
TRBD2,TRBJ2-3,few,TRBV7-2,TGTGCCAGCAGCCCTCGGACTAGCGGGAGGGGTAGCACAGATACGCAGTATTTT,CASSPRTSGRGSTDTQYF
.,TRBJ2-1,few,TRBV12-3/TRBV12-4,TGTGCCAGCAGTTTTGCCAGGGTAGTGCTAAATGAGCAGTTCTTC,CASSFARVVLNEQFF
TRBD1,TRBJ2-2,many,TRBV29-1,TGCAGCGTGGGGGACAGGGGAATCGGGGAGCTGTTTTTT,CSVGDRGIGELFF
.,TRBJ1-1,many,TRBV10-3,TGTGCCATCAGTGAGTCGTTGGGGCGCAACACTGAAGCTTTCTTT,CAISESLGRNTEAFF
.,TRBJ2-5,many,TRBV5-1,TGCGCCAGCAGGGACACGCTCCAAGAGACCCAGTACTTC,CASRDTLQETQYF
.,TRBJ1-1,medium-sized,TRBV29-1,TGCAGCGTAAGACACCTAGAAGCTTTCTTT,CSVRHLEAFF
.,TRBJ2-5,many,TRBV18,TGTGCCAGCTCACCGGGGACGGTCGGAGAGACCCAGTACTTC,CASSPGTVGETQYF
.,TRBJ1-5,many,TRBV4-3,TGCGCCAGCAGCCAAGATGTGGTCGGGGCTCAGCCCCAGCATTTT,CASSQDVVGAQPQHF
.,TRBJ2-5,.,TRBV7-9,TGTGCCAGCAGCTTTCAGGGACAAGAGACCCAGTACTTC,CASSFQGQETQYF
TRBD1,TRBJ2-5,.,TRBV11-2,TGTGCCAGCAGCTTAATGGGACAGGGGGTTCGGGAGACCCAGTACTTC,CASSLMGQGVRETQYF
.,TRBJ2-1,many,TRBV10-3,TGTGCCATCAGTGAGTATAGCAATGAGCAGTTCTTC,CAISEYSNEQFF